Below, 8 T cell receptor beta chains from the same sample are listed, as sequenced in a study of T cell changes during pregnancy in multiple sclerosis. Repertoires were generated with immunoSEQ multiplex PCR, while TCRdb's copy carries only in-frame clones and drops some. The table lists roughly 55,000 clones, approximately 90% of them singletons. Sequencing was performed on CD4+ T cells from peripheral blood mononuclear cells, taken after pregnancy. These receptor sequences come from a female donor in good health, enrolled as a control in a pregnancy study.

This clone was detected only once. The same CDR3 arises from other DNA sequences in this sample as well. The V call is TRBV6-6, the J call TRBJ2-2; the D gene is possibly TRBD1 (6 bases). Trimming removed 1 base from V and 6 bases from J, with 9 bases in between. The CDR3 spans 14 residues. Germline CDR1 MNHNY, CDR2 SVGAGI (reference sequence). Here the CDR3 reads CASSYFRGPGELFF. CDR3 in DNA: TGTGCCAGCAGTTACTTCAGGGGTCCCGGGGAGCTGTTTTTT.

The chain couples TRBV7-9 to TRBJ1-4; TRBD1 might be the D (6 bases). Looked up from germline, CDR1 is SEHNR and CDR2 is FQNEAQ (reference sequence). CDR3 length equals 15 residues. Trimming stripped 5 bases from V and 3 bases from J, with 13 bases between. In DNA form, the CDR3 reads TGTGCCAGCAGCCCAGGGGACACCGCTAATGAAAAACTGTTTTTT. This gives the protein CASSPGDTANEKLFF. The full variable domain, in which reference TRBV7-9 and TRBJ1-4 provide the parts outside the CDR3, is DTGVSQNPRHKITKRGQNVTFRCDPISEHNRLYWYRQTLGQGPEFLTYFQNEAQLEKSRLLSDRFSAERPKGSFSTLEIQRTEQGDSAMYLCASSPGDTANEKLFFGSGTQLSVL.

The V gene is TRBV2, the J gene TRBJ2-1; 8 bases are a match to TRBD1. J gave up 6 bases and V 5 bases, and 0 bases lay outside the gene matches. This CDR3 has 12 amino acids. Germline CDR1 reads SNHLY; CDR2 reads FYNNEI. CDR3 region: CASSTGGNEQFF. In DNA form, the CDR3 reads TGTGCCAGCAGTACAGGGGGCAATGAGCAGTTCTTC.

The chain uses TRBV6-1 and TRBJ1-2, with TRBD1 identical over 7 bases. Losses at the gene ends were 1 base for V and 5 bases for J; bases not matched to a gene: 7. This CDR3 is built from 15 residues. Germline V lookup: CDR1 MNHNS, CDR2 SASEGT. The CDR3 coding sequence is TGTGCCAGCAGTGAAGTGGAACAGGGGAGGTATGGCTACACCTTC. It encodes CASSEVEQGRYGYTF.

The chain couples TRBV7-3 to TRBJ2-3; 9 bases fit TRBD2. Germline values: CDR1 SGHTA, CDR2 FQGTGA. The length of the CDR3 is 15 residues. V shed 1 base and J 4 bases; nucleotides not matched to a gene: 3. The CDR3 sequence is CASSLSGGAADTQYF. The CDR3 nucleotides read TGTGCCAGCAGCTTAAGCGGGGGGGCCGCAGATACGCAGTATTTT.

The chain carries TRBV6-1 and TRBJ1-2; no definite D call. Germline V gene sequence: CDR1 MNHNS, CDR2 SASEGT. This CDR3 is 15 amino acids long. Trimming took off 0 bases at V and 3 bases at J, with 11 bases between the two ends. CDR3 sequence: CASSEAPRSYYGYTF. The CDR3 DNA reads TGTGCCAGCAGTGAAGCTCCCCGGTCATACTATGGCTACACCTTC.

J is TRBJ2-2 and V is TRBV5-1; tentatively, D is TRBD1 (6 bases). Germline-derived CDR1 and CDR2 are SGHRS and YFSETQ. The CDR3 spans 13 residues. V lost 4 bases and J lost 5, with 9 bases in between. The CDR3 reads CASSRTDTGELFF. The CDR3 nucleotides read TGCGCCAGCAGCCGGACAGATACCGGGGAGCTGTTTTTT.

The rearrangement joins TRBV11-2 to TRBJ2-1; no clear D. Per germline, CDR1 SGHAT and CDR2 FQNNGV. Trimming cost V 4 bases and J 10 bases, with 8 bases left between them. The CDR3 is 11 residues long. The CDR3 spells CASSSFGEQFF. In nucleotides, the CDR3 is TGTGCCAGCAGCTCCTTCGGGGAGCAGTTCTTC.